Sequencing of this TCR beta chain was carried out in a study of patients and donors after allogeneic stem cell transplantation. This clonotype has only a few counts. TCRdb re-called the RT-PCR reads through MiXCR, storing one row per CDR3 protein. The sample has about a million distinct CDR3 sequences, about a sixth seen once. CDR1 is SQVTM and CDR2 is ANQGSEA in the germline V gene. The CDR3 runs 15 residues. V was cut by 0 bases and J by 0 bases, with 11 bases left in between. The rearrangement links TRBV29-1 to TRBJ1-1; TRBD1 might be the D (5 bases). Specimen: blood, either unsorted or a sorted T cell fraction (not recorded which). The TCR originated in a human donor who was either an allogeneic HSCT recipient or a stem cell or donor lymphocyte infusion donor (not recorded which). It is not recorded whose cells these are; they may come from a transplant donor. The CDR3 nucleotides are TGCAGCGTTGAAGAGGGTGAGGGGATGAACACTGAAGCTTTCTTT. Translated: CSVEEGEGMNTEAFF.